The 3 T cell receptor beta chains reported below all come from one sample, sequenced in a study of T cells after yellow fever vaccination. TCRdb reprocessed the 5' RACE reads via MiXCR and lists one record per CDR3 protein. The sample holds approximately 120,000 distinct CDR3 sequences, about 16% seen once. The sequenced sample was CD8+ T cells sorted from PBMCs, obtained 5 days after the yellow fever booster vaccination. These receptors were collected from a man aged 18 to 29 who received the YFV17D yellow fever vaccine.

The chain combines TRBV5-1 with TRBJ2-1; 11 nucleotides match TRBD2. The CDR3 totals 16 residues. The J segment lost 5 bases and the V segment lost 4 bases, leaving 8 bases of the junction unmatched. Per the germline V gene, CDR1 is SGHRS and CDR2 is YFSETQ. In nucleotides, the CDR3 is TGCGCCAGCAGCCCTGGCCCGGGACTAGCGGACAATGAGCAGTTCTTC. Protein: CASSPGPGLADNEQFF.

This clonotype has just a few counts. This sequence joins TRBV3-1 and TRBJ2-5; TRBD1 aligns across 7 bases. Germline values: CDR1 LGHDT, CDR2 YNNKEL (reference sequence). With 5 bases clipped from V and 5 bases from J, the junction kept 11 bases outside the gene matches. This CDR3 is built from 15 residues. CDR3 residues: CASSGPEGAGETQYF. The CDR3, as DNA: TGTGCCAGCAGCGGCCCTGAGGGGGCAGGGGAGACCCAGTACTTC.

V is TRBV7-3 and J is TRBJ2-3, with D maybe TRBD2 (6 bases). Between the trimmed V and J ends, which lost 6 bases and 5 bases, there was a span of 15 bases. CDR1 is SGHTA and CDR2 is FQGTGA in the germline V gene. The CDR3 runs 14 residues. The CDR3, as DNA: TGTGCCAGCAGTTCGGGGGTCACGGGAGATACGCAGTATTTT. Encoded protein: CASSSGVTGDTQYF.